The present TCR beta chain was sequenced within a study of cytomegalovirus exposure and HLA in healthy donors. The germline V gene encodes CDR1 SGHNT and CDR2 YYREEE (reference sequence). CDR3 size: 17 residues. V was clipped by 1 base and J by 6 bases, with 20 bases between them. Remarks on this clone: As yet, its antigen is unknown.

Study conclusions and caveats: 87-base-pair reads could not separate some V segments, including TRBV6-2 and TRBV6-3. In most subjects, TCR beta sequences reportedly gave accurate predictions of HLA-A and HLA-B alleles. Follow-up analysis found HLA locus-dependent TCR association rates, highest for DRB1 and lowest for HLA-C. Association of a missense DCLRE1C variant with TCR beta V- and J-gene trimming was reported in a later analysis.

The study ran its PCR with 60 Vbeta and 13 Jbeta primers. TCRdb keeps only in-frame clones here, not all; method: immunoSEQ multiplex PCR. Of 150,000 to 200,000 clones listed, 77% were seen once; the top ten hold over 2.5%. This TCR was sampled from a woman between 35 and 50 years old in good health and CMV-seropositive. Sequencing was performed on PBMCs. The V call is TRBV5-4, the J call TRBJ1-5; no clear D gene. The CDR3 loop reads CASSLRGSKAWVQPQHF. The CDR3 DNA follows: TGTGCCAGCAGCTTGAGAGGTAGCAAAGCCTGGGTTCAGCCCCAGCATTTT.